A single sample is the source of the 10 T cell receptor beta chains below, sequenced in a study of immune characterization of retroperitoneal liposarcoma. TCRdb reprocessed the PCR reads with MiXCR, giving one entry per CDR3 protein. Of fewer than 9,500 distinct CDR3 sequences in the sample, under 55% were seen once. The sample taken for sequencing was tumor tissue. Every receptor here comes from a male donor with retroperitoneal liposarcoma.

CDR3 residues: CASSYSAGGLDEQFF. CDR3 DNA: TGTGCCAGCAGTTACTCGGCGGGAGGGTTGGATGAGCAGTTCTTC. This chain links TRBV6-6 with TRBJ2-1; TRBD2 aligns across 9 bases. The CDR3 is 15 residues long. Germline CDR1 is MNHNY and CDR2 is SVGAGI (reference sequence). V was pared by 0 bases and J by 8 bases, with 5 bases of the junction left unmatched.

This clonotype has only a few counts. The J gene is TRBJ2-7, the V gene TRBV6-1; the match to TRBD1 covers 9 bases. Germline assignment: CDR1 MNHNS and CDR2 SASEGT. The CDR3 is made up of 14 amino acids. Trimming took 7 bases from V and 2 from J; bases not matched to a gene: 6. CDR3 in amino acids: CASMSTGGPYEQYF. In DNA, the CDR3 is TGTGCCAGCATGTCGACAGGGGGTCCCTACGAGCAGTACTTC.

The chain links TRBV4-3 to TRBJ2-5; D might be TRBD1 or TRBD2, each matching 5 bases. Germline CDR1 reads LGHNA; CDR2 reads YSLEER. The CDR3 contains 15 residues. The V end was cut by 1 base, the J end by 5 bases, with 14 bases between. This chain's CDR3 is CASSQGGQRWETQYF. CDR3 coding DNA: TGCGCCAGCAGCCAAGGGGGCCAGCGGTGGGAGACCCAGTACTTC.

This clonotype was detected a few times. The rearrangement uses TRBV6-6 and TRBJ2-4, with D unclear. CDR3 length equals 15 residues. V shed 0 bases and J shed 6 bases, with 12 bases lying between them. Germline V gives CDR1 MNHNY, CDR2 SVGAGI (reference sequence). CDR3 loop: CASSYSHDTGNIQYF. For the CDR3, the DNA is TGTGCCAGCAGTTACTCCCATGACACGGGAAACATTCAGTACTTC.

The V gene is TRBV6-5, the J gene TRBJ2-1; D unresolved. Germline V gives CDR1 MNHEY, CDR2 SVGAGI. Trimming removed 5 bases at V and 8 bases at J, with 10 bases between. The CDR3 length is 12 residues. The CDR3 DNA follows: TGTGCCAGCAGTCTTCAAGGCGATGAGCAGTTCTTC. This sequence encodes CASSLQGDEQFF.

This clonotype was counted once. Lacking the conserved final phenylalanine or tryptophan, this CDR3 likely reflects a read error. The V call is TRBV6-1, the J call TRBJ2-1, with D perhaps matching TRBD1 (6 bases). V was shortened by 3 bases and J by 8 bases, with 20 bases between the two germline ends. The CDR3 spans 16 residues. Germline lookup yields CDR1 MNHNS and CDR2 SASEGT. Here the CDR3 reads CASSDLQGKSLDEQFC. DNA of the CDR3: TGTGCCAGCAGTGACCTACAGGGAAAGAGCCTAGATGAGCAGTTCTGC.

This clonotype was recorded only once. CDR3 residues: CASSQKGGSGGHEQFF. As DNA, the CDR3 is TGCGCCAGCAGCCAAAAGGGGGGATCCGGGGGGCATGAGCAGTTCTTC. V and J are TRBV4-1 and TRBJ2-1, with a weak D call TRBD2 (7 bases). Germline CDR1 MGHRA, CDR2 YSYEKL. This CDR3 is 16 amino acids long. The germline V and J ends were trimmed by 2 bases and 8 bases, with 19 bases remaining between them.

The chain uses TRBV11-1 and TRBJ1-1, with TRBD1 matching 9 bases. The CDR3 loop spans 14 amino acids. Per germline, CDR1 SGHAT and CDR2 FQDESV (reference sequence). V shed 5 bases, J shed 4 bases, and the junction held 5 bases outside the gene matches. The DNA for the CDR3 is TGTGCCAGCAGCCCTGGACAGGGGAGCACTGAAGCTTTCTTT. It translates to CASSPGQGSTEAFF. The whole variable domain, filled in from reference TRBV11-1 and TRBJ1-1, reads EAEVAQSPRYKITEKSQAVAFWCDPISGHATLYWYRQILGQGPELLVQFQDESVVDDSQLPKDRFSAERLKGVDSTLKIQPAELGDSAMYLCASSPGQGSTEAFFGQGTRLTVV.

This clonotype was detected only a few times. The rearrangement uses TRBV6-6 and TRBJ2-1, with 10 bases matching TRBD1. Germline V gene sequence: CDR1 MNHNY, CDR2 SVGAGI (reference sequence). CDR3 length: 17 residues. With 0 bases clipped from V and 10 bases from J, the junction kept 12 bases outside the gene matches. CDR3 DNA: TGTGCCAGCAGTTACTCGAATTACGGGACAGGGGCATACGAGCAGTTCTTC. It translates to CASSYSNYGTGAYEQFF.

This clonotype came up a few times. The chain links TRBV6-5 to TRBJ2-3, with 8 bases lining up with TRBD2. The germline gives CDR1 MNHEY, CDR2 SVGAGI. This CDR3 comprises 14 residues. The trim removed 0 bases at V and 8 bases at J, leaving 4 bases unmatched. The CDR3 reads CASSYSTGTSTQYF. The CDR3 bases are TGTGCCAGCAGTTACTCGACCGGGACTAGTACGCAGTATTTT.